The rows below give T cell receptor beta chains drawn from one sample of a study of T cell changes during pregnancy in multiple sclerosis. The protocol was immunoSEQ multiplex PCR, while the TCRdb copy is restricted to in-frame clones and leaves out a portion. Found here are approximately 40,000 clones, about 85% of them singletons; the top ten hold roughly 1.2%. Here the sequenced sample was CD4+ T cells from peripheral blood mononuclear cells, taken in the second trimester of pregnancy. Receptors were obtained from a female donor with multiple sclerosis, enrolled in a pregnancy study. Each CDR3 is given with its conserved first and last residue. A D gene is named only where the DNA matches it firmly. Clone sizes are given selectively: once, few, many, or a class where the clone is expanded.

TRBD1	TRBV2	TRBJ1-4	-	TGTGCCAGCAGTGGACAGGGGGCGGGTAAACTGTTTTTT	CASSGQGAGKLFF
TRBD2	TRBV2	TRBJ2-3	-	TGTGCCAGCAGGCGACTAGCGGGAGGTAGCACAGATACGCAGTATTTT	CASRRLAGGSTDTQYF
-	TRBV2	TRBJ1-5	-	TGTGCCAGCAGTGTCGGAGCGGCTAGCAATCAGCCCCAGCATTTT	CASSVGAASNQPQHF
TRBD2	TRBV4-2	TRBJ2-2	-	TGTGCCAGCAGCCAAGCGGGAGGGCCGGGCACCGGGGAGCTGTTTTTT	CASSQAGGPGTGELFF
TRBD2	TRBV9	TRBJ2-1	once	TGTGCCAGCAGCGTAGGACTAGCGGAGAACAATGAGCAGTTCTTC	CASSVGLAENNEQFF
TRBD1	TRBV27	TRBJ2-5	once	TGTGCCAGCAGACCGGGCAGGGGGAACGGGCAAGAGACCCAGTACTTC	CASRPGRGNGQETQYF
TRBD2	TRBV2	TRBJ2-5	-	TGTGCCAGCAGTCCGGGACTAGATTCTCTTGAGACCCAGTACTTC	CASSPGLDSLETQYF
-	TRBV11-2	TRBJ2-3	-	TGTGCCAGCAGCCCGACTCTCCAGGGCAGGGGAGATACGCAGTATTTT	CASSPTLQGRGDTQYF
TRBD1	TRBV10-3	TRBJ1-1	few	TGTGCCATCATTTCCGGGACAGCGAACACTGAAGCTTTCTTT	CAIISGTANTEAFF
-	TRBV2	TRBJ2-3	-	TGTGCCAGCAGTGTTTGGGGCAGGAGCACTACAGATACGCAGTATTTT	CASSVWGRSTTDTQYF
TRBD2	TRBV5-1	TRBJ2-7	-	TGCGCCAGCAGCTGGGTGGCGGGAGGGTCCTCCATTGCTGAGCAGTACTTC	CASSWVAGGSSIAEQYF
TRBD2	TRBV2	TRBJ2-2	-	TGTGCCAGCACCCCTAGCGGCTCCACCGGGGAGCTGTTTTTT	CASTPSGSTGELFF
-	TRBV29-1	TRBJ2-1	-	TGCAGCGTTGATGCACTCTACAATGAGCAGTTCTTC	CSVDALYNEQFF
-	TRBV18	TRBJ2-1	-	TGTGCCAGCTCCCGGTGGCGGGACAATGAGCAGTTCTTC	CASSRWRDNEQFF
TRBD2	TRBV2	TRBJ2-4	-	TGTGCCAGCAATGCGAGGAGCGGGGACATTCAGTACTTC	CASNARSGDIQYF
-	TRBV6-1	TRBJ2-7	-	TGTGCCAGCAGCTTTGGGGCTCCGCCCTACGAGCAGTACTTC	CASSFGAPPYEQYF
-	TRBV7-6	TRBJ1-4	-	TGTGCCAGCAGCTTATTCTCCCAGGGGCAAGGTGAAAAACTGTTTTTT	CASSLFSQGQGEKLFF
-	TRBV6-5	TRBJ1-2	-	TGTGCCAGCAGTTACTCGGGGGCCCAGGGTCTCTATGGCTACACCTTC	CASSYSGAQGLYGYTF
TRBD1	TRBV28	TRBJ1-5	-	TGTGCCAGCAGCCCGATCGGACAGGGATCCAATCAGCCCCAGCATTTT	CASSPIGQGSNQPQHF
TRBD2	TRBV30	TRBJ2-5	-	TGTGCCTGGAGTGTACTGGACGTCGGGGGGGAGACCCAGTACTTC	CAWSVLDVGGETQYF
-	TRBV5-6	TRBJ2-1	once	TGTGCCAGCAGCGTGAATTCGGTGACGGGACAGTTCTTC	CASSVNSVTGQFF
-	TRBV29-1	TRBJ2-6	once	TGCAGCGTTTTGGTTACAGGCTCTGGGGCCAACGTCCTGACTTTC	CSVLVTGSGANVLTF
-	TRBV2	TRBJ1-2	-	TGTGCCAGCAGGTCAGGGACACTCAAAGTCTTTAACTATGGCTACACCTTC	CASRSGTLKVFNYGYTF
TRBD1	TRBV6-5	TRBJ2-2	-	TGTGCCAGCCAGGGAACAGGGGGGTACACCGGGGAGCTGTTTTTT	CASQGTGGYTGELFF
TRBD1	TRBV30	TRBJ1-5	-	TGTGCCTGGAGTGTAAGACAGGGTGATCAGCCCCAGCATTTT	CAWSVRQGDQPQHF
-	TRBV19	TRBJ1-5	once	TGTGCCAGTGGAGGTTCGGGCAATCAGCCCCAGCATTTT	CASGGSGNQPQHF
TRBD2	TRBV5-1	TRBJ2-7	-	TGCGCCAGCAGCTTGAGCGGGAGGACGTACGAGCAGTACTTC	CASSLSGRTYEQYF
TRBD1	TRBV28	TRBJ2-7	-	TGTGCCAGCAGTTCCGGGACAGGGATATCCTACGAGCAGTACTTC	CASSSGTGISYEQYF
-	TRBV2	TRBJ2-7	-	TGTGCCAGCACTCCTGACAGGGGAGTGAGCGGGAGGTCCAGCTCCTACGAGCAGTACTTC	CASTPDRGVSGRSSSYEQYF
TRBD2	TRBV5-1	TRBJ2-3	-	TGCGCCAGCAGGCGGGAGGGCGGCACAGATACGCAGTATTTT	CASRREGGTDTQYF
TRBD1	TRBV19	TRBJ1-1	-	TGTGCCAGTAGTAGGCCGGGACAGGGGGCAAGTGAAGCTTTCTTT	CASSRPGQGASEAFF
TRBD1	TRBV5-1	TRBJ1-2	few	TGCGCCAGCAGCTTGGCCGGACAGGGGATCAATGGCTACACCTTC	CASSLAGQGINGYTF
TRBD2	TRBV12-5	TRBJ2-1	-	TGTGCTAGTGGTTCCTCTAGCGGGAGGACATATGAGCAGTTCTTC	CASGSSSGRTYEQFF
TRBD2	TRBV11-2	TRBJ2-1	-	TGTGCCAGCAGCCCGTGGGAGGGGATCCCCTACAATGAGCAGTTCTTC	CASSPWEGIPYNEQFF
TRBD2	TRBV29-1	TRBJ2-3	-	TGCAGCGTTGAATCGACTAGCGGGTTCACAGATACGCAGTATTTT	CSVESTSGFTDTQYF
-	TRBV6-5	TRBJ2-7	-	TGTGCCAGCAGCTCCCCTTTCTACGAGCAGTACTTC	CASSSPFYEQYF
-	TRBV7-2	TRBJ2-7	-	TGTGCCAGCAGCTTCATCTACGAGCAGTACTTC	CASSFIYEQYF
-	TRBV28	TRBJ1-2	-	TGTGCCAGCAATTGGAGGAACTATGGCTACACCTTC	CASNWRNYGYTF
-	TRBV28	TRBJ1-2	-	TGTGCCAGCAGCCCTGGGGGGGGGCTTCAGGGTGGCTACACCTTC	CASSPGGGLQGGYTF
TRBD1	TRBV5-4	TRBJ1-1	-	TGTGCCAGCAGCACCTTTACAGGGGTGAATAAAGACACTGAAGCTTTCTTT	CASSTFTGVNKDTEAFF
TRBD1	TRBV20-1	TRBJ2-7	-	TGCAGTGCCTCCCTACCGGGACAGGTAGCTTTC	CSASLPGQVAF
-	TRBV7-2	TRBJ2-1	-	TGTGCCAGCAGCTTAGACGGGGGAGTATTCAGGGAGCAGTTCTTC	CASSLDGGVFREQFF
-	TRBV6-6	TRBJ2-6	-	TGTGCCAGCAGGGGGGCAGGGGTAGGGGCCAACGTCCTGACTTTC	CASRGAGVGANVLTF
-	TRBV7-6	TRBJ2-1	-	TGTGCCAGCAGCTTAGGTCCAGAGCAGTTCTTC	CASSLGPEQFF
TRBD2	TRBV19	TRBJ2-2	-	TGTGCCAGTAGTATGACTAGCGTCACCGGGGAGCTGTTTTTT	CASSMTSVTGELFF
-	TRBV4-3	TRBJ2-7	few	TGCGCCAGCAGCCAAAAAGGAGGGGGCGGGTACGAGCAGTACTTC	CASSQKGGGGYEQYF
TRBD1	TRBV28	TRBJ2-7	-	TGTGCCAGCAGTTTATATCCACCCGTCGGACGACAGGGATCCTCCTACGAGCAGTACTTC	CASSLYPPVGRQGSSYEQYF
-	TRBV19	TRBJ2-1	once	TGTGCCAGTAGTATAGATCTCCCGACACCTTTAAGCTCCTACAATGAGCAGTTCTTC	CASSIDLPTPLSSYNEQFF
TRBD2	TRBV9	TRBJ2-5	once	TGTGCCAGCAGCGTAGCCAGCGGGAGGCAAGAGACCCAGTACTTC	CASSVASGRQETQYF
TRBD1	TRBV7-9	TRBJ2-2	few	TGTGCCAGCAGCTCCAACAGGGGGCGAGGTCCCGGGGAGCTGTTTTTT	CASSSNRGRGPGELFF
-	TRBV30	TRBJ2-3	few	TGTGCCTGGAGTAGGGGGAGCCGCACAGATACGCAGTATTTT	CAWSRGSRTDTQYF
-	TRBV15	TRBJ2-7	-	TGTGCCACCAGCAGAGGTGTATCGGGGGTCTACGAGCAGTACTTC	CATSRGVSGVYEQYF
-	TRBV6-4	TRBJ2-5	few	TGTGCCAGCAGCGGCCTTCGGAGCGGGCCTAACCAAGAGACCCAGTACTTC	CASSGLRSGPNQETQYF
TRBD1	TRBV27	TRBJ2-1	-	TGTGCCAGCAGCCTTCGGGACAGGGTCTACAATGAGCAGTTCTTC	CASSLRDRVYNEQFF
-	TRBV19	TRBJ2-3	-	TGTGCCAGTAGTATCGGTCGAGATACGCAGTATTTT	CASSIGRDTQYF
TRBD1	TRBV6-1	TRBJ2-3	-	TGTGCCAGCCGGGACAGGGGGCCTCATACGCAGTATTTT	CASRDRGPHTQYF
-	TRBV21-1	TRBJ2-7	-	TGTGCCAGCAGCCAGGGGAGGACTAGCGTATATTTGAGCGAGCAGTACTTC	CASSQGRTSVYLSEQYF
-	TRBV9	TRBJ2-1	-	TGTGCCAGCAGCGTAGTTGCGGGGTATGAGCAGTTCTTC	CASSVVAGYEQFF
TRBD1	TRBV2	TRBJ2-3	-	TGTGCCAGGGGACAGTGGGATACGCAGTATTTT	CARGQWDTQYF